The 9 T cell receptor beta chains presented below share a single source sample, sequenced in a study of molecular identifiers for immune sequencing clone quantification. TCRdb independently ran MiXCR on the PCR reads; one entry per CDR3 protein. This table holds 85,000 to 100,000 distinct CDR3 sequences, 20% to 25% found once. The sample was naive CD8+ T cells from blood, with Jurkat cell RNA spiked in. Subset here: FACS-sorted CD8+CD4-CCR7+CD45RA+ naive T cells. All receptors come from a human donor in good health. Some libraries in this study had Jurkat cell RNA spiked in.

This clonotype was detected only a few times. A much larger clone is a single base away; this may be a read error. The chain has TRBV20-1 and TRBJ2-2; TRBD2 agrees at 8 bases. CDR3 length: 16 residues. Trimming at V came to 3 bases and at J to 4 bases, leaving 10 bases not matched to a gene. CDR1 and CDR2 from the germline V gene are DFQATT and SNEGSKA (reference sequence). CDR3 nucleotides: TGCAGTGCTAGGAGAGCGGGAGAGCTGGGCACCGGGGAGCTGTTTTTT. It encodes CSARRAGELGTGELFF.

In this sample, this clonotype turned up many times. The genes are TRBV7-6 and TRBJ2-7; 10 positions agree with TRBD2. This CDR3 region has 14 residues. Trimming removed 3 bases from V and 3 bases from J; junction bases left unmatched: 2. Germline loops: CDR1 SGHVS, CDR2 FNYEAQ. CDR3 nucleotide sequence: TGTGCCAGCAGCTTTACTAGCGGGGACTACGAGCAGTACTTC. Translating gives CASSFTSGDYEQYF.

The chain recombines TRBV5-6 with TRBJ2-1; TRBD2 matches 7 bases. This CDR3 is 13 amino acids long. The ends lost 4 bases at V and 4 bases at J; junction bases unmatched: 2. CDR1 is SGHDT and CDR2 is YYEEEE in the germline V gene. The chain's CDR3 is CASSRGSYNEQFF. The DNA for the CDR3 is TGTGCCAGCAGCCGCGGGAGTTACAATGAGCAGTTCTTC. Combining the CDR3 with reference TRBV5-6 and TRBJ2-1 gives the whole variable domain DAGVTQSPTHLIKTRGQQVTLRCSPKSGHDTVSWYQQALGQGPQFIFQYYEEEERQRGNFPDRFSGHQFPNYSSELNVNALLLGDSALYLCASSRGSYNEQFFGPGTRLTVL.

This clonotype occurred a few times. V is TRBV28 and J is TRBJ2-1; TRBD2 matches at 9 bases. The CDR3 is 12 residues long. Trimming cost V 8 bases and J 5 bases; bases outside gene matches: 1. CDR1 is MDHEN, CDR2 SYDVKM, per germline. CDR3 in DNA: TGTGCCAGCGGGACTAGCAACAATGAGCAGTTCTTC. Amino acids: CASGTSNNEQFF.

This clonotype was counted only a few times. The chain carries TRBV6-6 and TRBJ2-7; D might be TRBD1 or TRBD2, each matching 5 bases. The germline V gene has CDR1 MNHNY and CDR2 SVGAGI (reference sequence). The CDR3 covers 14 residues. V lost 2 bases and J 5 bases, leaving 13 bases between the germline ends. The CDR3 coding sequence is TGTGCCAGCAGTTACGGGGACGGAGGCCACGAGCAGTACTTC. Amino acids: CASSYGDGGHEQYF.

A few counts support this clonotype. One end of the junction varies from germline; a read error may be responsible. The V call is TRBV2, the J call TRBJ2-7; no reliable D call. Per germline, CDR1 SNHLY and CDR2 FYNNEI. The CDR3 length is 12 residues. In DNA, the CDR3 is TGTGCCAGCAGTCTGGTGACTTACGAGCGGTACTTC. Translated, it gives CASSLVTYERYF.

The V gene is TRBV27, the J gene TRBJ2-2; either TRBD1 or TRBD2 may fit D (5 bases each). Germline CDR1 MNHEY, CDR2 SMNVEV (reference sequence). Trimming pared 1 base from V and 5 bases from J, leaving 17 bases between. The CDR3 runs to 17 residues. CDR3 loop: CASSLFFGAGSTGELFF. CDR3 DNA sequence: TGTGCCAGCAGTTTATTTTTTGGGGCGGGCTCGACCGGGGAGCTGTTTTTT.

By proportion, this clonotype is medium-sized. The chain combines TRBV29-1 with TRBJ2-5; the D is unclear. From germline, CDR1 is SQVTM and CDR2 ANQGSEA. V was shortened by 7 bases and J by 5 bases, with 14 bases between the two germline ends. The CDR3 sequence is 12 residues long. This CDR3 reads CSAPVRSETQYF. The CDR3 nucleotides are TGCAGCGCTCCCGTCAGGTCGGAGACCCAGTACTTC. Using reference TRBV29-1 and TRBJ2-5 for the parts outside the CDR3, the full variable domain is SAVISQKPSRDICQRGTSLTIQCQVDSQVTMMFWYRQQPGQSLTLIATANQGSEATYESGFVIDKFPISRPNLTFSTLTVSNMSPEDSSIYLCSAPVRSETQYFGPGTRLLVL.

This clonotype showed up many times. The chain employs TRBV5-5 and TRBJ2-3; 13 bases line up with TRBD2. V gave up 0 bases and J gave up 2 bases; unmatched junction bases: 6. CDR3 length equals 18 residues. Germline-derived CDR1 and CDR2 are SGHKS and YYEKEE (reference sequence). DNA for the CDR3: TGTGCCAGCAGCTTGGTAGTGGGACTAGCGGGAATCACAGATACGCAGTATTTT. The encoded protein is CASSLVVGLAGITDTQYF.